This TCR beta chain was observed in a study of T-cell reconstitution after alpha-beta-depleted transplantation in children. Trimming stripped 8 bases from V and 10 bases from J, with 24 bases between. The CDR3 contains 15 residues. Looked up from germline, CDR1 is LGHDT and CDR2 is YNNKEL (reference sequence). Unique molecular identifiers were used in preparing the TCRbeta library. TCRdb passed the PCR reads through MiXCR, listing each CDR3 protein once. There are fewer than 400,000 distinct CDR3 sequences in the sample; around 20% occur only once, and 3.5% to 4% lies in the top ten. V usage is TRBV3-1 and J usage is TRBJ2-1; unclear D gene. Sequencing was performed on PBMCs from the stem cell graft donor, taken from the stem cell graft. The sequence was collected from a human donor who donated a stem cell graft to a child with acute myeloid leukemia. The CDR3 spells CASSDSGPEVNEQFF. Here the CDR3 DNA reads TGTGCCAGCTCCGATTCTGGTCCCGAGGTGAACGAGCAGTTCTTC.